The 14 T cell receptor beta chains reported below all come from one sample, sequenced in a study of cytomegalovirus exposure and HLA in healthy donors. Primers included in the PCR were 60 Vbeta and 13 Jbeta primers. Method: immunoSEQ multiplex PCR; TCRdb's copy keeps in-frame clones and lacks some. The data show around 190,000 clones, about 77% seen once. Sequenced material: PBMCs. Receptors originate from a woman in her 30s in good health and CMV-seronegative.

Turning to this clone: The junction and the germline gene differ at one end; a read error may be behind it. The rearrangement uses TRBV2 and TRBJ1-2, with 7 bases that match TRBD1. The CDR3 contains 14 residues. Germline loops: CDR1 SNHLY, CDR2 FYNNEI. This CDR3 is CASSDRGRGDGYPF. CDR3 nucleotide sequence: TGTGCCAGCAGTGACAGGGGGAGAGGAGATGGCTACCCCTTC. Drawing the rest from reference TRBV2 and TRBJ1-2, the complete variable domain is EPEVTQTPSHQVTQMGQEVILRCVPISNHLYFYWYRQILGQKVEFLVSFYNNEISEKSEIFDDQFSVERPDGSNFTLKIRSTKLEDSAMYFCASSDRGRGDGYPFGSGTRLTVV.

The chain employs TRBV5-7 and TRBJ2-2, with 8 nucleotides matching TRBD2. TRBV5-7 is an ORF for which the function is uncertain. The trim removed 7 bases at V and 2 bases at J, leaving 19 bases unmatched. The CDR3 runs 19 residues. In nucleotides, the CDR3 is TGTGCCAGCCGGGGGGGGACTAGTTTAACCTTGGGTAACACCGGGGAGCTGTTTTTT. Translation gives CASRGGTSLTLGNTGELFF.

This clone has a handful of counts. This chain joins TRBV11-2 and TRBJ2-5; TRBD2 aligns across 12 bases. Germline loops: CDR1 SGHAT, CDR2 FQNNGV. V shed 6 bases, J shed 5 bases, and the junction held 13 bases outside the gene matches. This CDR3 contains 17 residues. CDR3 in amino acids: CASRTLAGGADWETQYF. The CDR3, as DNA: TGTGCCAGCAGAACTCTAGCGGGAGGGGCGGATTGGGAGACCCAGTACTTC.

The rearrangement links TRBV5-6 to TRBJ1-3; the D gene is possibly TRBD1 (6 bases). The CDR3 sequence is 14 residues long. Trimming removed 3 bases from V and 2 bases from J, with 9 bases in between. Germline values: CDR1 SGHDT, CDR2 YYEEEE. CDR3 in DNA: TGTGCCAGCAGCTACGGGACACCTGGAAACACCATATATTTT. Translated, it gives CASSYGTPGNTIYF.

The chain employs TRBV9 and TRBJ2-5; 7 positions agree with TRBD2. This CDR3 contains 17 residues. Germline V gene sequence: CDR1 SGDLS, CDR2 YYNGEE. The J segment lost 5 bases and the V segment lost 3 bases, leaving 16 bases of the junction unmatched. CDR3 sequence reads: CASSEGLSGTFLETQYF. The CDR3 nucleotides are TGTGCCAGCAGCGAGGGTCTGAGCGGGACCTTCCTCGAGACCCAGTACTTC.

This clone was detected a few times. The chain carries TRBV10-3 and TRBJ1-1; TRBD1 aligns across 7 bases. This CDR3 has 14 residues. V was clipped by 6 bases and J by 2 bases; unmatched bases: 6. The germline gives CDR1 ENHRY, CDR2 SYGVKD. The CDR3 region is CAIRPTGQNTEAFF. The CDR3 DNA is TGTGCCATCAGGCCGACAGGGCAAAACACTGAAGCTTTCTTT.

A few counts support this clone. CDR3 amino acids: CASSDSTGSGSPLHF. The CDR3, as DNA: TGTGCCAGCAGTGACTCAACAGGATCGGGCTCACCCCTCCACTTT. The V and J genes are TRBV6-4 and TRBJ1-6; the D gene is possibly TRBD1 (5 bases). V lost 0 bases to trimming and J lost 10 bases, with 13 bases between them. CDR1 is MRHNA, CDR2 SNTAGT, per germline. The CDR3 spans 15 residues.

CDR3 region: CASSEQTLSYGYTF. The CDR3 DNA reads as TGTGCCAGCAGTGAGCAGACACTCTCTTATGGCTACACCTTC. The genes are TRBV6-1 and TRBJ1-2; D unclear. From germline, CDR1 is MNHNS and CDR2 SASEGT. This CDR3 spans 14 amino acids. The ends were cut back, 3 bases at V and 5 bases at J, with 13 bases in the middle.

CDR3 amino acids: CASSEGGRDEQYF. For the CDR3, the DNA is TGTGCCAGCAGTGAAGGTGGGCGGGACGAGCAGTACTTC. This chain links TRBV6-5 with TRBJ2-7; tentative D call: TRBD2 (5 bases). The germline V gene has CDR1 MNHEY and CDR2 SVGAGI. The CDR3 loop spans 13 amino acids. Trimming shortened V by 5 bases and J by 5 bases, and 13 bases separated the two germline ends.

The chain carries TRBV9 and TRBJ2-1; TRBD2 agrees at 8 bases. The CDR3 runs to 14 residues. Germline V CDR1 and CDR2: SGDLS, YYNGEE. J lost 8 bases, V lost 4 bases, and 8 bases had no gene match. The CDR3 spells CASSLRTSNHEQFF. CDR3 DNA: TGTGCCAGCAGCTTACGGACTAGCAACCATGAGCAGTTCTTC. The variable domain in full, completed from reference TRBV9 and TRBJ2-1, reads DSGVTQTPKHLITATGQRVTLRCSPRSGDLSVYWYQQSLDQGLQFLIQYYNGEERAKGNILERFSAQQFPDLHSELNLSSLELGDSALYFCASSLRTSNHEQFFGPGTRLTVL.

The rearrangement uses TRBV4-1 and TRBJ1-1; 9 nucleotides line up with TRBD1. Germline V lookup: CDR1 MGHRA, CDR2 YSYEKL. The CDR3 length is 17 residues. V was clipped by 0 bases and J by 7 bases; unmatched bases: 12. The CDR3 sequence: CASSQDVWDRESFEAFF. The CDR3 DNA is TGCGCCAGCAGCCAAGATGTTTGGGACAGGGAATCATTTGAAGCTTTCTTT.

This chain connects TRBV5-1 to TRBJ2-3; no clear D. This CDR3 spans 13 amino acids. Trimming took 4 bases from V and 6 from J, leaving 12 bases between them. Germline V CDR1 and CDR2: SGHRS, YFSETQ. The CDR3 protein is CASSGADRDTQYF. As DNA, the CDR3 is TGCGCCAGCAGCGGAGCAGACCGGGATACGCAGTATTTT.

V is TRBV7-3 and J is TRBJ2-1; 7 nucleotides match TRBD2. From germline, CDR1 is SGHTA and CDR2 FQGTGA. After removal of 1 base from V and 10 bases from J, the junction contained 4 bases not matched to a gene. The CDR3 length is 13 residues. The chain's CDR3 is CASSLRGGNEQFF. DNA for the CDR3: TGTGCCAGCAGCTTAAGGGGGGGGAACGAGCAGTTCTTC.

This clone was seen only once. This CDR3 is CASSSGLGWNTEAFF. The DNA of the CDR3 is TGTGCCAGCAGCTCGGGGTTGGGGTGGAACACTGAAGCTTTCTTT. The J gene is TRBJ1-1, the V gene TRBV9; D is uncertain. This CDR3 contains 15 residues. V lost 4 bases to trimming and J lost 1 base, with 14 bases between them. From germline, CDR1 is SGDLS and CDR2 YYNGEE.